The rows below give T cell receptor beta chains drawn from one sample of a study of blood T cell repertoires in COVID-19. Produced via immunoSEQ multiplex PCR; TCRdb's table is partial and in-frame only. In the table there are more than 100,000 clones, roughly 80% of which are singletons. Material for sequencing was peripheral blood. The origin of the receptors is a human donor in a cohort sampled during active COVID-19. Each CDR3 is given with its conserved first and last residue.

V gene: TRBV11-3; J gene: TRBJ2-5; CDR3 protein: CASSLDPHQETQYF
V gene: TRBV21-1; J gene: TRBJ1-4; CDR3 protein: CASSLIGTGGLGSTNEKLFF
V gene: TRBV5-8; J gene: TRBJ1-1; CDR3 protein: CASSFEAGGFGSEAFF
V gene: TRBV6-5; J gene: TRBJ2-1; CDR3 protein: CASSYRTGGSEQFF
V gene: TRBV29-1; J gene: TRBJ2-3; CDR3 protein: CSVVRPGHTDTQYF
V gene: TRBV6-5; J gene: TRBJ2-4; CDR3 protein: CASSPPGAKNIQYF
V gene: TRBV29-1; J gene: TRBJ2-7; CDR3 protein: CSARLGPYEQYF
V gene: TRBV2; J gene: TRBJ2-4; CDR3 protein: CASSPATSARFQYF
V gene: TRBV5-3; J gene: TRBJ1-1; CDR3 protein: CARSSSSSGANTEAFF
V gene: TRBV9; J gene: TRBJ2-7; CDR3 protein: CASGTDLEQYF
V gene: TRBV5-4; J gene: TRBJ2-5; CDR3 protein: CASSLKQGGETQYF
V gene: TRBV28; J gene: TRBJ1-2; CDR3 protein: CATKTGSYGYTF
V gene: TRBV11-2; J gene: TRBJ1-1; CDR3 protein: CASSLGGGYTEAFF
V gene: TRBV5-4; J gene: TRBJ2-5; CDR3 protein: CASSLDIAGVETQYF
V gene: TRBV10-3; J gene: TRBJ1-2; CDR3 protein: CAISESLRQGRSNYGYTF
V gene: TRBV5-1; J gene: TRBJ1-1; CDR3 protein: CASSLSGEWTEAFF
V gene: TRBV12-3/TRBV12-4; J gene: TRBJ1-3; CDR3 protein: CASSLGNSNTIYF
V gene: TRBV2; J gene: TRBJ1-5; CDR3 protein: CASSGTGGNQPQHF
V gene: TRBV7-8; J gene: TRBJ2-7; CDR3 protein: CASSLARGSGDRSSYEQYF
V gene: TRBV6-2/TRBV6-3; J gene: TRBJ1-1; CDR3 protein: CASNPGTSNTEAFF
V gene: TRBV7-3; J gene: TRBJ2-3; CDR3 protein: CASSLVGRGVTDTQYF
V gene: TRBV2; J gene: TRBJ2-1; CDR3 protein: CASSSRTGGKTQFF
V gene: TRBV19; J gene: TRBJ1-1; CDR3 protein: CASSIAGTRAFF
V gene: TRBV12-3/TRBV12-4; J gene: TRBJ2-2; CDR3 protein: CASSLQGTGELFF
V gene: TRBV18; J gene: TRBJ2-7; CDR3 protein: CASSPRTQGYEQYF
V gene: TRBV11-2; J gene: TRBJ2-1; CDR3 protein: CASSFLAGGYGNEQFF
V gene: TRBV5-1; J gene: TRBJ2-1; CDR3 protein: CASSLEGGAGDEQFF
V gene: TRBV29-1; J gene: TRBJ1-1; CDR3 protein: CSVMTGTNTEAFF
V gene: TRBV29-1; J gene: TRBJ1-1; CDR3 protein: CSVSQGKTEAFF
V gene: TRBV7-9; J gene: TRBJ1-6; CDR3 protein: CASSPDRTGGNSPLHF